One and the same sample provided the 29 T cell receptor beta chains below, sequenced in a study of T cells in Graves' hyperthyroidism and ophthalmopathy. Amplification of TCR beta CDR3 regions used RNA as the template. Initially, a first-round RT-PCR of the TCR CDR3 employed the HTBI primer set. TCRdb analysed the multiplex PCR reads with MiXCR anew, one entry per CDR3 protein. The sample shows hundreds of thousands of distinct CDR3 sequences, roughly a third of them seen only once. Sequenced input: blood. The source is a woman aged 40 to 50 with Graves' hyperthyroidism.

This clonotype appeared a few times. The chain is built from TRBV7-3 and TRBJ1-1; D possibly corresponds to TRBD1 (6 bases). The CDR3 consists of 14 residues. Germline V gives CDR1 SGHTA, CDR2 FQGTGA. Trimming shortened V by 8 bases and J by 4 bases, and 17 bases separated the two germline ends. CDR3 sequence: CASSPQGEGTEAFF. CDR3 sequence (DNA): TGTGCCAGCTCACCACAGGGTGAGGGCACTGAAGCTTTCTTT. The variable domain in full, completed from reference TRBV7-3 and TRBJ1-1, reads GAGVSQTPSNKVTEKGKYVELRCDPISGHTALYWYRQSLGQGPEFLIYFQGTGAADDSGLPNDRFFAVRPEGSVSTLKIQRTERGDSAVYLCASSPQGEGTEAFFGQGTRLTVV.

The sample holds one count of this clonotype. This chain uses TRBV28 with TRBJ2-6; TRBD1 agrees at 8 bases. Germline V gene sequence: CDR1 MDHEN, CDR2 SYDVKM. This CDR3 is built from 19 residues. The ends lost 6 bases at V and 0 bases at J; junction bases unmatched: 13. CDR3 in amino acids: CASRVQAGRGLSGANVLTF. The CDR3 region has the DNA TGTGCCAGCAGAGTTCAGGCGGGCAGGGGGCTCTCTGGGGCCAACGTCCTGACTTTC.

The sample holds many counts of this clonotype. The CDR3 loop is CASSWGRTGLNQPQHF. The CDR3 DNA sequence: TGTGCCAGCAGCTGGGGGAGGACAGGCCTCAATCAGCCCCAGCATTTT. The rearrangement joins TRBV7-2 to TRBJ1-5; 7 bases align to TRBD1. CDR1 is SGHTA, CDR2 FQGNSA, per germline. The CDR3 spans 16 residues. With 4 bases clipped from V and 3 bases from J, the junction kept 9 bases outside the gene matches.

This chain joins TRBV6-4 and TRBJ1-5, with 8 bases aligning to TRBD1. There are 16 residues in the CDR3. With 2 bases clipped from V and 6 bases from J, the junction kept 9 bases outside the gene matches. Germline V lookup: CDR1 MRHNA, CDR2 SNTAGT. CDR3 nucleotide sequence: TGTGCCAGCAGTGACGCGGCAGGGGGCGTTTGTCAGCCCCAGCATTTT. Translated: CASSDAAGGVCQPQHF.

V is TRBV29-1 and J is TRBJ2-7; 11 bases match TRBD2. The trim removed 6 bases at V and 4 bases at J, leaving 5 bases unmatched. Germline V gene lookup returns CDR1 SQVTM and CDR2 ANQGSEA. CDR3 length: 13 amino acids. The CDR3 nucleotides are TGCAGCGTGATAGGGACTAGCGGATACGAGCAGTACTTC. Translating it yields CSVIGTSGYEQYF.

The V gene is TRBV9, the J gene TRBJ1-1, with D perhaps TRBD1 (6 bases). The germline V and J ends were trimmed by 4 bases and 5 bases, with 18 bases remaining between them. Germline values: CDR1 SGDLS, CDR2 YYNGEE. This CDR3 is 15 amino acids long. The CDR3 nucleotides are TGTGCCAGCAGCCCGCGGGGGGGGCTTTGGACTGAAGCTTTCTTT. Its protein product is CASSPRGGLWTEAFF.

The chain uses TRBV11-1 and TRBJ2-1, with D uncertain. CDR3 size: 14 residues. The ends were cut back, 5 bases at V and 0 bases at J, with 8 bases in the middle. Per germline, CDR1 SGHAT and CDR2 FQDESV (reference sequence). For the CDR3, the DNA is TGTGCCAGCAGCCCACTAAGCTCCTACAATGAGCAGTTCTTC. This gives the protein CASSPLSSYNEQFF.

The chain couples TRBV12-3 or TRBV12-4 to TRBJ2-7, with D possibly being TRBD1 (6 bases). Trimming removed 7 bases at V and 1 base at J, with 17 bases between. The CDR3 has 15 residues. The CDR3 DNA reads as TGTGCCAGCACCGAGGACAGCGCGTATTCCTACGAGCAGTACTTC. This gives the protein CASTEDSAYSYEQYF.

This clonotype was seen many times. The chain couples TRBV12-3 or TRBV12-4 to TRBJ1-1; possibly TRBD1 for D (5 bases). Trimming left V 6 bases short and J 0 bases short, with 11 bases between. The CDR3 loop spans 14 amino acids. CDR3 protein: CASSRTGLNTEAFF. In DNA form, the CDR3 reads TGTGCCAGCAGCCGCACAGGTTTGAACACTGAAGCTTTCTTT.

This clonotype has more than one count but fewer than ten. Here the CDR3 reads CATSTRAAGDTEAFF. CDR3 sequence (DNA): TGTGCCACCAGCACAAGGGCGGCAGGGGACACTGAAGCTTTCTTT. V and J are TRBV15 and TRBJ1-1; the D gene is possibly TRBD1 (6 bases). Looked up from germline, CDR1 is LNHNV and CDR2 is YYDKDF (reference sequence). The ends were cut back, 4 bases at V and 3 bases at J, with 15 bases in the middle. The CDR3 spans 15 residues. Complete variable domain (other parts from reference TRBV15 and TRBJ1-1): DAMVIQNPRYQVTQFGKPVTLSCSQTLNHNVMYWYQQKSSQAPKLLFHYYDKDFNNEADTPDNFQSRRPNTSFCFLDIRSPGLGDTAMYLCATSTRAAGDTEAFFGQGTRLTVV.

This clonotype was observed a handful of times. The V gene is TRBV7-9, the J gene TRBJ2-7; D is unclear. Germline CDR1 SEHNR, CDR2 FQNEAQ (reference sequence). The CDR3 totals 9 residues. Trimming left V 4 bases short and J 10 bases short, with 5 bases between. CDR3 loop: CASSSGQYF. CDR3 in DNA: TGTGCCAGCAGCTCCGGACAGTACTTC.

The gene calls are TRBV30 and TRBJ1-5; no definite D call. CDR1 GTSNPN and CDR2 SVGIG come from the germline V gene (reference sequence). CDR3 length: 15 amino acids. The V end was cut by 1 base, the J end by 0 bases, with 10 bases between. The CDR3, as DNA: TGTGCCTGGAGTGCACCTACGGATAGCAATCAGCCCCAGCATTTT. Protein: CAWSAPTDSNQPQHF.

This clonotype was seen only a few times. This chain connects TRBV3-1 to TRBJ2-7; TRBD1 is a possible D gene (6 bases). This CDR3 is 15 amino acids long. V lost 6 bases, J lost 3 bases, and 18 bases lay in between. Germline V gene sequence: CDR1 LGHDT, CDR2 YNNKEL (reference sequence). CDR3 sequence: CASSGRQANYYEQYF. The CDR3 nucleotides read TGTGCCAGCAGTGGTCGACAGGCGAATTACTACGAGCAGTACTTC.

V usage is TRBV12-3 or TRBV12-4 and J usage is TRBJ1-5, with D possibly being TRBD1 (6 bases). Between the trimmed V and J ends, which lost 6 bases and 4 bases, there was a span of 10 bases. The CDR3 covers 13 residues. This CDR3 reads CASRNRVNQPQHF. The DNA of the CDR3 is TGTGCCAGCAGGAACAGGGTTAATCAGCCCCAGCATTTT.

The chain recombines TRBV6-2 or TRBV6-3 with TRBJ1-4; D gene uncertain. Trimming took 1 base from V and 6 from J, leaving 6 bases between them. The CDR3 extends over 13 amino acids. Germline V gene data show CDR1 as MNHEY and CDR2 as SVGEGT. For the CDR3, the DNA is TGTGCCAGCAGTTACTGGACGTATGAAAAACTGTTTTTT. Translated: CASSYWTYEKLFF.

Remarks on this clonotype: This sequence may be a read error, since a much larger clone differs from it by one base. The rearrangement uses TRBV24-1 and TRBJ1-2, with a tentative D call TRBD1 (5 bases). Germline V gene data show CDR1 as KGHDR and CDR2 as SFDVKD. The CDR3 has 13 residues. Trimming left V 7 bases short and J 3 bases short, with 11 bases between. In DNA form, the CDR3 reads TGTGCCACCAGGTCGACAGAGGACTATGGCTACACCTTC. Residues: CATRSTEDYGYTF.

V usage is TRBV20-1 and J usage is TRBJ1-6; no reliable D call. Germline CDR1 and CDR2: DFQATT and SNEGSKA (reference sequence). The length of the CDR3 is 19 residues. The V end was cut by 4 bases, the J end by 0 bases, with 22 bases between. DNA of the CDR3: TGCAGTGCTAAACAGTTACAGTCCACTAGGAGCTCCTATAATTCACCCCTCCACTTT. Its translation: CSAKQLQSTRSSYNSPLHF.

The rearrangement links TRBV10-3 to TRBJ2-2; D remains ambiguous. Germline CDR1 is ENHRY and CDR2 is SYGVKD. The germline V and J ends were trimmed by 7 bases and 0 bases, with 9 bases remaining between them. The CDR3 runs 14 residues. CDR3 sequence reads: CAITAGANTGELFF. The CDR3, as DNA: TGTGCCATCACAGCAGGTGCGAACACCGGGGAGCTGTTTTTT.

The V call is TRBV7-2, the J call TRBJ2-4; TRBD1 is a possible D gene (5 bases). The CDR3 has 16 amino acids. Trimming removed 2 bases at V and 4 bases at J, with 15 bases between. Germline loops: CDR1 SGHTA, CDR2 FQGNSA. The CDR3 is CASSLSAQAVKNIQYF. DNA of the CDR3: TGTGCCAGCAGCTTAAGTGCACAGGCGGTGAAAAACATTCAGTACTTC. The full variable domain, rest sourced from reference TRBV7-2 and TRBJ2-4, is GAGVSQSPSNKVTEKGKDVELRCDPISGHTALYWYRQSLGQGLEFLIYFQGNSAPDKSGLPSDRFSAERTGGSVSTLTIQRTQQEDSAVYLCASSLSAQAVKNIQYFGAGTRLSVL.

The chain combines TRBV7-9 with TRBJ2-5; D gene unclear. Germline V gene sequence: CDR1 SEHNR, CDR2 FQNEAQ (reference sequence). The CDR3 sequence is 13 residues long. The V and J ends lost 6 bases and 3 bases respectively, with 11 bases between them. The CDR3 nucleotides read TGTGCCAGCAGTCCAGACACCAAAGAGACCCAGTACTTC. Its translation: CASSPDTKETQYF.

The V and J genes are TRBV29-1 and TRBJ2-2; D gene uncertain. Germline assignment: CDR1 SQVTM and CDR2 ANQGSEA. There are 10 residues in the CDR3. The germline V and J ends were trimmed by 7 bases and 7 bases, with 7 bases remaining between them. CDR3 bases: TGCAGCGGGAGTGGCGGGGAGCTGTTTTTT. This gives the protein CSGSGGELFF.

The CDR3 DNA follows: TGTGCCAGCTATAGCGGGAACTACGAGCAGTACTTC. It specifies CASYSGNYEQYF. The V call is TRBV10-3, the J call TRBJ2-7; TRBD2 matches at 8 bases. J lost 3 bases, V lost 10 bases, and 5 bases had no gene match. The CDR3 contains 12 residues. CDR1 ENHRY and CDR2 SYGVKD come from the germline V gene.

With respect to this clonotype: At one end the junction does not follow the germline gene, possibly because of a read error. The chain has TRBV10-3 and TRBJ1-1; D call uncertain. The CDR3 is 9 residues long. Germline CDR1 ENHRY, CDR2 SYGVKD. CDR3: CAIRSEAFF. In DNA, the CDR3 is TGTGCCATCAGATCTGAAGCCTTCTTT.

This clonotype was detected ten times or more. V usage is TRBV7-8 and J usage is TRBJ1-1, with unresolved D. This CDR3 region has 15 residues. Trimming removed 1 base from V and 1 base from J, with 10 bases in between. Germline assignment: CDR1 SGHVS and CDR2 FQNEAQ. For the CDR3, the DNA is TGTGCCAGCAGCTTAGGTCCCCCGGCGAACACTGAAGCTTTCTTT. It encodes CASSLGPPANTEAFF.

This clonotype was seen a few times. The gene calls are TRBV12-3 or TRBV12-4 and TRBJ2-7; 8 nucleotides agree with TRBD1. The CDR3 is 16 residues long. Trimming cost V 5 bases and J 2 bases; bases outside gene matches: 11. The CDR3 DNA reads TGTGCCAGCAGTCCAGACAGGGGCGGTTACCCCTACGAGCAGTACTTC. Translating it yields CASSPDRGGYPYEQYF.

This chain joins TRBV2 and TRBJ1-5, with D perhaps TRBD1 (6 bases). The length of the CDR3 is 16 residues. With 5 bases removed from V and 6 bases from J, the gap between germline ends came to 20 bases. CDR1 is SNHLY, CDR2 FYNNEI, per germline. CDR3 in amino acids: CASSLSETGGIQPQHF. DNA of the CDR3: TGTGCCAGCAGTCTCTCCGAGACAGGCGGAATTCAGCCCCAGCATTTT. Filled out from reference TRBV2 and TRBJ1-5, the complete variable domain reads EPEVTQTPSHQVTQMGQEVILRCVPISNHLYFYWYRQILGQKVEFLVSFYNNEISEKSEIFDDQFSVERPDGSNFTLKIRSTKLEDSAMYFCASSLSETGGIQPQHFGDGTRLSIL.

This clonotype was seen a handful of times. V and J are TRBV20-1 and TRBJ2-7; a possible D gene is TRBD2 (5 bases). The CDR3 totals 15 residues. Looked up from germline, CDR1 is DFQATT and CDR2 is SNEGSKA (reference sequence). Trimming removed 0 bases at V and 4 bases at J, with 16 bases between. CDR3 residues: CSARDPGLSHYEQYF. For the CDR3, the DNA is TGCAGTGCTAGAGATCCCGGACTGAGCCATTACGAGCAGTACTTC.

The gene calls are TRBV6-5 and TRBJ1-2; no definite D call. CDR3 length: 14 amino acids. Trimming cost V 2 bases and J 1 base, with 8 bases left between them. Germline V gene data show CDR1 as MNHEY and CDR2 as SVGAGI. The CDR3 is CASSYEDGNYGYTF. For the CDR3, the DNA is TGTGCCAGCAGTTACGAGGACGGTAACTATGGCTACACCTTC.

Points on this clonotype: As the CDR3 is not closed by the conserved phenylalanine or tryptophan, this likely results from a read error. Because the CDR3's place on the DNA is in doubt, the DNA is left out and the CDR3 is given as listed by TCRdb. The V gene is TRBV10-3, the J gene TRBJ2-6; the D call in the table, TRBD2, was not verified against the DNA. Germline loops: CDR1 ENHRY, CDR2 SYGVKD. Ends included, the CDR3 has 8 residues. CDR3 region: CAIRTTGT.